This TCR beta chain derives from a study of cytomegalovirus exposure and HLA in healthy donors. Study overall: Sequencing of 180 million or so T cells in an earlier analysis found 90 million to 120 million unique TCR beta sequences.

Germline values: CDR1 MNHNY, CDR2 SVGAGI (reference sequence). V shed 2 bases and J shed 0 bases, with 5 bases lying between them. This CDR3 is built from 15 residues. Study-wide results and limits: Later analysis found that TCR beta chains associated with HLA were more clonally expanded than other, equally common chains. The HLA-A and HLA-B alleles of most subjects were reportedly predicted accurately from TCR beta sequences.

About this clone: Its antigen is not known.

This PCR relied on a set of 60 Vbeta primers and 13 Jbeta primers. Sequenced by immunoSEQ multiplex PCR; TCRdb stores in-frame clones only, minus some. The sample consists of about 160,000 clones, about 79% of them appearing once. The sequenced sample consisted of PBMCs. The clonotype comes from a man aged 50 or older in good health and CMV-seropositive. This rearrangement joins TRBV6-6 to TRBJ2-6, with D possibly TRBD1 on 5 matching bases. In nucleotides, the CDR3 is TGTGCCAGCAGTTACGACAGCTCTGGGGCCAACGTCCTGACTTTC. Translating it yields CASSYDSSGANVLTF.